One sample yielded the 9 T cell receptor beta chains listed below, sequenced in a study of blood T cell repertoires in COVID-19. Sequencing used immunoSEQ multiplex PCR; TCRdb keeps in-frame clones, though not all of them. The sample carries some 200,000 clones, approximately 87% recorded once. Source material: peripheral blood. The receptors were sampled from a woman aged 55-70 years with COVID-19, enrolled during active disease.

This sequence joins TRBV30 and TRBJ1-2; D is possibly TRBD1 (6 bases). Trimming left V 5 bases short and J 4 bases short, with 17 bases between. This CDR3 is 14 amino acids long. CDR1 is GTSNPN and CDR2 is SVGIG in the germline V gene (reference sequence). The CDR3 reads CAWFPHGTLYGYTF. The CDR3 DNA is TGTGCCTGGTTTCCACACGGGACACTCTATGGCTACACCTTC.

The CDR3 DNA sequence: TGTGCCAGCAGTCAGCGGGGAGCCAATAGCAATCAGCCCCAGCATTTT. Translated, it gives CASSQRGANSNQPQHF. The rearrangement joins TRBV6-2 or TRBV6-3 to TRBJ1-5; no firm D call. The CDR3 is made up of 16 amino acids. Trimming pared 5 bases from V and 0 bases from J, leaving 14 bases between. CDR1 and CDR2 from the germline V gene are MNHEY and SVGEGT.

For the CDR3, the DNA is TGCGCCAGCAGCTTGATTGCGGGAGTAGACACCGGGGAGCTGTTTTTT. Translation gives CASSLIAGVDTGELFF. This sequence joins TRBV5-1 and TRBJ2-2; 7 nucleotides match TRBD2. The CDR3 length is 16 residues. Germline-derived CDR1 and CDR2 are SGHRS and YFSETQ. Trimming cost V 1 base and J 3 bases; bases outside gene matches: 6.

The chain recombines TRBV6-5 with TRBJ1-3, with unresolved D. This CDR3 comprises 14 residues. The V and J ends lost 6 bases and 3 bases respectively, with 12 bases between them. The germline gives CDR1 MNHEY, CDR2 SVGAGI. CDR3 loop: CASRFEGVGNTIYF. DNA for the CDR3: TGTGCCAGCAGATTCGAGGGAGTTGGAAACACCATATATTTT.

The V and J genes are TRBV5-1 and TRBJ2-1, with 8 bases lining up with TRBD2. The CDR3 extends over 17 amino acids. Germline V gene sequence: CDR1 SGHRS, CDR2 YFSETQ. J lost 0 bases, V lost 0 bases, and 5 bases had no gene match. The CDR3 DNA reads as TGCGCCAGCAGCTTGGCCACTAGCGGCACCTCCTACAATGAGCAGTTCTTC. Residues: CASSLATSGTSYNEQFF.

The chain carries TRBV19 and TRBJ1-5, with D tentatively TRBD1 (6 bases). Germline V gene data show CDR1 as LNHDA and CDR2 as SQIVND (reference sequence). CDR3 length equals 15 residues. V lost 6 bases to trimming and J lost 4 bases, with 16 bases between them. The CDR3 DNA sequence: TGTGCCAGTAGCCCTGACCAGGGGCGTAATCAGCCCCAGCATTTT. Its protein product is CASSPDQGRNQPQHF.

The sample holds a few counts of this clone. The genes are TRBV18 and TRBJ2-7; TRBD2 is a possible D gene (7 bases). This CDR3 comprises 14 residues. With 3 bases removed from V and 3 bases from J, the gap between germline ends came to 12 bases. Germline loops: CDR1 KGHSH, CDR2 LQKENI. DNA of the CDR3: TGTGCCAGCTCACCGGGAGGGGACATCTACGAGCAGTACTTC. Protein: CASSPGGDIYEQYF.

This chain joins TRBV5-1 and TRBJ1-1; a possible D gene is TRBD1 (6 bases). The CDR3 loop spans 17 amino acids. The germline gives CDR1 SGHRS, CDR2 YFSETQ. V dropped 4 bases and J dropped 2 bases, with 21 bases sitting between them. The CDR3 region is CASSPRGGWGFNTEAFF. CDR3 DNA sequence: TGCGCCAGCAGCCCCCGCGGGGGCTGGGGGTTTAACACTGAAGCTTTCTTT.

This CDR3 reads CASSIGGQGHQPQHF. The DNA for the CDR3 is TGTGCCAGTAGTATAGGAGGACAGGGTCATCAGCCCCAGCATTTT. V gene TRBV19 combines with J gene TRBJ1-5, with TRBD1 matching over 8 bases. CDR1 and CDR2 (germline): LNHDA, SQIVND (reference sequence). This CDR3 spans 15 amino acids. V was pared by 1 base and J by 5 bases, with 4 bases of the junction left unmatched.